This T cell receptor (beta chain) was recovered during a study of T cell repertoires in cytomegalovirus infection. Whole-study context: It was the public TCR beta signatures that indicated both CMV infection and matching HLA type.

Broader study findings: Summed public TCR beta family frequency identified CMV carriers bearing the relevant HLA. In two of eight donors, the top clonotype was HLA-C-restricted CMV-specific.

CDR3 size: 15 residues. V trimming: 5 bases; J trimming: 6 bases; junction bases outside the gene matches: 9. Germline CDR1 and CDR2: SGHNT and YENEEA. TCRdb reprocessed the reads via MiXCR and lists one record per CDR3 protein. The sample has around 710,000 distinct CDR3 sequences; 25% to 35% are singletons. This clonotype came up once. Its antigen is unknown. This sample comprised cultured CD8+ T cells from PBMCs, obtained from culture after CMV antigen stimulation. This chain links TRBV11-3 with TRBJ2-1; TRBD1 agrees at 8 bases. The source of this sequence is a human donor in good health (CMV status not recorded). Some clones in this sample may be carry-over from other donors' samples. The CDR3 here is CASSPRGTGLNEQFF. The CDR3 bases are TGTGCCAGCAGCCCCCGTGGGACAGGCCTCAATGAGCAGTTCTTC.